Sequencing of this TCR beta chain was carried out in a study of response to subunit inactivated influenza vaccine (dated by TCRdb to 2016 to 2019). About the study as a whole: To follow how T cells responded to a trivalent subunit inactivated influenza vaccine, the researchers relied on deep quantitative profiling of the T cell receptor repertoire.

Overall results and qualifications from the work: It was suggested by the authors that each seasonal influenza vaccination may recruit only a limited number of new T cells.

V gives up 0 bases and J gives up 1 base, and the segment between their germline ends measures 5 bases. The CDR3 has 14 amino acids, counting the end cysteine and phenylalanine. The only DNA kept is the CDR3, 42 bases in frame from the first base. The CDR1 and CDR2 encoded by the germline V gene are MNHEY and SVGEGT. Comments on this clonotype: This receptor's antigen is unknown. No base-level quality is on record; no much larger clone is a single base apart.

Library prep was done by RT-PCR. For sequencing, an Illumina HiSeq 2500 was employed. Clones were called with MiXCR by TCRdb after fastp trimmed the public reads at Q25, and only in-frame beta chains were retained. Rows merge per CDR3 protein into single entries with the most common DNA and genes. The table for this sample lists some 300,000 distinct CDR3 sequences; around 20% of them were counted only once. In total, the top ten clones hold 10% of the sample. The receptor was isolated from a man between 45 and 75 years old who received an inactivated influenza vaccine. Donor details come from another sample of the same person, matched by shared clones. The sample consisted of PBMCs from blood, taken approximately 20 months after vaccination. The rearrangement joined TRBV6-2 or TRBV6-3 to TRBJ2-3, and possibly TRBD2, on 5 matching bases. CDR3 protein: CASSYSGGTDTQYF. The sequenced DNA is TGTGCCAGCAGTTACTCGGGAGGCACAGATACGCAGTATTTT.